This T cell receptor beta chain was obtained from a study of T cell repertoires in cytomegalovirus infection. At the level of the study: Public signatures in TCR beta pointed to CMV infection and matching HLA type.

This clonotype was seen a few times. The antigen is unknown. TCRdb recomputed calls from the reads with MiXCR, one row per CDR3 protein. The table shows approximately 500,000 distinct CDR3 sequences, with around a quarter occurring only once. The trim removed 4 bases at V and 5 bases at J, leaving 11 bases unmatched. This CDR3 contains 15 residues. From germline, CDR1 is SGHRS and CDR2 YFSETQ. Findings of the study overall: CMV-specific TCR beta clonotypes restricted by HLA-C dominated the ex vivo response. Pooled public TCR beta family frequency picked out CMV carriers with the relevant HLA.

The sequenced material came from PBMCs. The chain recombines TRBV5-1 with TRBJ2-5; 7 bases are shared with TRBD1. This sequence was found in a human donor in good health (CMV status not recorded). Some clones in this sample may be carry-over from other donors' samples. This chain's CDR3 is CASSRPRRGQETQYF. The CDR3 nucleotides read TGCGCCAGCAGCCGACCGCGTAGGGGGCAGGAGACCCAGTACTTC.